The 14 T cell receptor beta chains below all came from one sample that was sequenced in a study of CD8 T cells in Susac syndrome. With random hexamers, reverse transcription was performed on about 0.5 to 1 ug of RNA. From the immunoSEQ multiplex PCR reads, TCRdb called clonotypes with MiXCR, one entry per CDR3 protein. The sample lists some 96,000 distinct CDR3 sequences; approximately 95% were seen once. Sequencing input: CD8+ T cells from PBMCs. These receptors were taken from a human donor with Susac syndrome.

The CDR3: CASRLTTSGRSYEQYF. The CDR3 DNA sequence: TGTGCCAGCAGATTAACGACTAGCGGGAGGTCCTACGAGCAGTACTTC. The chain uses TRBV6-5 and TRBJ2-7; 13 nucleotides align to TRBD2. Germline trimming cut 6 bases from V and 1 base from J; bases unmatched to any gene: 6. Germline CDR1 is MNHEY and CDR2 is SVGAGI. The CDR3 extends over 16 amino acids.

The chain joins TRBV28 to TRBJ2-7; TRBD2 matches at 8 bases. The length of the CDR3 is 14 residues. Germline loops: CDR1 MDHEN, CDR2 SYDVKM. Trimming cost V 5 bases and J 4 bases; bases outside gene matches: 7. The CDR3 sequence is CASSLHSGRYEQYF. The CDR3 DNA is TGTGCCAGCAGTCTCCACAGCGGGAGATACGAGCAGTACTTC.

The chain is built from TRBV6-6 and TRBJ1-1, with D perhaps matching TRBD1 (5 bases). Trimming shortened V by 6 bases and J by 6 bases, and 17 bases separated the two germline ends. Germline V lookup: CDR1 MNHNY, CDR2 SVGAGI (reference sequence). This CDR3 is built from 14 residues. CDR3 DNA: TGTGCCAGCAGCCTTGGGGTGGGGCTGCCTGAAGCTTTCTTT. It yields the protein CASSLGVGLPEAFF.

The gene calls are TRBV4-1 and TRBJ1-3; 7 bases line up with TRBD1. Germline V gene lookup returns CDR1 MGHRA and CDR2 YSYEKL. There are 16 residues in the CDR3. With 2 bases clipped from V and 0 bases from J, the junction kept 4 bases outside the gene matches. Here the CDR3 reads CASSQRQGNSGNTIYF. CDR3 nucleotides: TGCGCCAGCAGCCAACGACAGGGCAACTCTGGAAACACCATATATTTT.

The chain combines TRBV9 with TRBJ2-7; 12 positions match TRBD2. Per germline, CDR1 SGDLS and CDR2 YYNGEE. This CDR3 comprises 15 residues. Trimming cost V 3 bases and J 6 bases; bases outside gene matches: 7. CDR3 coding DNA: TGTGCCAGCAGCGCTAGCGGGGGGGCCGGTACCGAGCAGTACTTC. This sequence encodes CASSASGGAGTEQYF.

V gene TRBV27 combines with J gene TRBJ2-5; 9 bases map to TRBD2. V lost 3 bases and J lost 3; bases outside the gene matches: 5. The CDR3 length is 15 residues. CDR1 MNHEY and CDR2 SMNVEV come from the germline V gene (reference sequence). The CDR3 bases are TGTGCCAGCAGTTTGGTTGCGGGGGGGGAAGAGACCCAGTACTTC. Translated, it gives CASSLVAGGEETQYF.

The V call is TRBV5-6, the J call TRBJ2-1; D remains unclear. This CDR3 is built from 16 residues. CDR1 SGHDT and CDR2 YYEEEE come from the germline V gene. V lost 4 bases and J 8 bases, leaving 22 bases between the germline ends. CDR3 DNA sequence: TGTGCCAGCAGCCCTAAACCATCCTACACCAAATATGAGCAGTTCTTC. As protein: CASSPKPSYTKYEQFF. Full variable domain (outside the CDR3, taken from reference TRBV5-6 and TRBJ2-1): DAGVTQSPTHLIKTRGQQVTLRCSPKSGHDTVSWYQQALGQGPQFIFQYYEEEERQRGNFPDRFSGHQFPNYSSELNVNALLLGDSALYLCASSPKPSYTKYEQFFGPGTRLTVL.

The V gene is TRBV2, the J gene TRBJ2-7, with 11 bases fitting TRBD1. This CDR3 is built from 12 residues. Germline V gene lookup returns CDR1 SNHLY and CDR2 FYNNEI. Unmatched junction bases numbered 1, after V lost 8 bases and J lost 4 bases. The DNA of the CDR3 is TGTGCCAGCCGGGACAGGGGGTACGAGCAGTACTTC. Amino acid sequence: CASRDRGYEQYF.

Only one count was recorded for this clonotype. The V and J genes are TRBV11-2 and TRBJ2-4, with D unclear. The ends were cut back, 0 bases at V and 0 bases at J, with 9 bases in the middle. The CDR3 is 16 amino acids. The germline V gene has CDR1 SGHAT and CDR2 FQNNGV. The CDR3 nucleotides read TGTGCCAGCAGCTTAGATCCACGACTAGCCAAAAACATTCAGTACTTC. Amino acids: CASSLDPRLAKNIQYF.

The gene calls are TRBV20-1 and TRBJ2-2; 8 bases fit TRBD2. The CDR3 covers 13 residues. CDR1 is DFQATT, CDR2 SNEGSKA, per germline (reference sequence). CDR3 amino acids: CGGSGRVTGELFF. CDR3 sequence (DNA): TGCGGTGGCTCCGGGAGGGTCACCGGGGAGCTGTTTTTT.

The rearrangement uses TRBV29-1 and TRBJ2-2, with TRBD1 matching over 7 bases. With V trimmed by 5 bases and J by 6 bases, 12 bases remained unmatched. The length of the CDR3 is 15 residues. The germline gives CDR1 SQVTM, CDR2 ANQGSEA. The CDR3 region is CSVRIGTVGAGELFF. CDR3 DNA sequence: TGCAGCGTTAGGATCGGGACAGTAGGAGCCGGGGAGCTGTTTTTT.

This chain joins TRBV20-1 and TRBJ2-7; 9 nucleotides agree with TRBD1. CDR3 length: 12 amino acids. J gave up 4 bases and V 6 bases, and 4 bases lay outside the gene matches. CDR1 and CDR2 (germline): DFQATT, SNEGSKA (reference sequence). The CDR3 region has the DNA TGCAGTGCCAGGGACAGGGAGTACGAGCAGTACTTC. Translation: CSARDREYEQYF.

The V call is TRBV20-1, the J call TRBJ1-5; D remains ambiguous. Germline CDR1 and CDR2: DFQATT and SNEGSKA (reference sequence). This CDR3 comprises 16 residues. Trimming took 0 bases from V and 4 from J, leaving 16 bases between them. CDR3 loop: CSARDFGGRANQPQHF. The CDR3 region has the DNA TGCAGTGCTAGAGATTTTGGTGGCAGAGCGAATCAGCCCCAGCATTTT.

This chain connects TRBV29-1 to TRBJ2-5; the match to TRBD2 covers 12 bases. CDR1 is SQVTM and CDR2 is ANQGSEA in the germline V gene. CDR3 size: 15 residues. The junction had 3 bases not matched to a gene; V was cut back by 3 bases and J by 1 base. Here the CDR3 reads CSVELTSGGQETQYF. CDR3 DNA: TGCAGCGTTGAGTTGACTAGCGGGGGCCAAGAGACCCAGTACTTC.